This paragraph reports one T cell receptor beta chain. This specimen comes from a study of T-cell memory formation after mild COVID-19. As for the study in general: Clusters of TCRs were largely donor specific.

Germline lookup yields CDR1 DFQATT and CDR2 SNEGSKA (reference sequence). This CDR3 region has 14 residues. J gave up 0 bases and V 3 bases, and 5 bases lay outside the gene matches. TCR alpha and TCR beta cDNA libraries carrying sample barcodes and UMIs were produced by 5'RACE using constant-segment primers. TCRdb itself ran the 5' RACE reads through MiXCR, one entry per CDR3 protein. The table has roughly 110,000 distinct CDR3 sequences, about a sixth seen once. V gene TRBV20-1 combines with J gene TRBJ2-7; TRBD2 matches 7 bases. The sample was PBMCs or a T cell subset sorted from them (not recorded which). This clonotype was sampled from an adult woman who had mild COVID-19 (a few samples of this study predate the infection). Cell type and time point are not known. CDR3 sequence reads: CSARGREDSYEQYF. CDR3 DNA sequence: TGCAGTGCTAGGGGACGGGAGGACTCCTACGAGCAGTACTTC.